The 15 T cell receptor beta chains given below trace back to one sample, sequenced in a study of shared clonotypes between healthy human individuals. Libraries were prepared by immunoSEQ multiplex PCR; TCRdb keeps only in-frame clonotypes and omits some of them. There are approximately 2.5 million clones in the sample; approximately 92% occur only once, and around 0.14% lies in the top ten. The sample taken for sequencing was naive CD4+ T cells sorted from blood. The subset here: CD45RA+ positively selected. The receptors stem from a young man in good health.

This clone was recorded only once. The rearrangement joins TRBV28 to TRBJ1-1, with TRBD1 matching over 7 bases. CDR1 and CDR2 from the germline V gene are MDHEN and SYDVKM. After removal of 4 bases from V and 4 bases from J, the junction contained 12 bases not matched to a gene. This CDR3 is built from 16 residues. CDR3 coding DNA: TGTGCCAGCAGTTCCGGACAGGCCGGTTTGGGCACTGAAGCTTTCTTT. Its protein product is CASSSGQAGLGTEAFF.

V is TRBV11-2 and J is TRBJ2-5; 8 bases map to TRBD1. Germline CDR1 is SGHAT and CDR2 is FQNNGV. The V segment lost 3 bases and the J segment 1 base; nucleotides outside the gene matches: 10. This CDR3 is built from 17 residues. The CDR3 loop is CASSFETFTGGQETQYF. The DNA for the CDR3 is TGTGCCAGCAGCTTCGAAACTTTCACAGGGGGCCAAGAGACCCAGTACTTC.

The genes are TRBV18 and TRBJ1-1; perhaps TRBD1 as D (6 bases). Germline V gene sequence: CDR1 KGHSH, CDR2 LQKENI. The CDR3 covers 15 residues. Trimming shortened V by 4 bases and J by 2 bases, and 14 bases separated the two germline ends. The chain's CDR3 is CASSLAGAGNTEAFF. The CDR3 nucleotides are TGTGCCAGCTCACTCGCAGGGGCGGGAAACACTGAAGCTTTCTTT.

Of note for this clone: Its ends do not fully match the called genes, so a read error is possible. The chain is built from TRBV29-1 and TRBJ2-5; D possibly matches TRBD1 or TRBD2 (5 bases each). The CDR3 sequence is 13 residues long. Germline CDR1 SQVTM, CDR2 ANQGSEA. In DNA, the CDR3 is TGCAGCGTTGAAGACCCCAGGGACGGCCCACGGGACTTC. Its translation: CSVEDPRDGPRDF.

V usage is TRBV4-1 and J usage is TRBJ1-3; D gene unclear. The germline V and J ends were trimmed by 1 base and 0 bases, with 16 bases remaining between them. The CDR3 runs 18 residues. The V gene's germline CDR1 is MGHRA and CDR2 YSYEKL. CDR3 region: CASSQGPFRKDSGNTIYF. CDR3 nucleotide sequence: TGCGCCAGCAGCCAAGGCCCCTTTCGAAAGGACTCTGGAAACACCATATATTTT.

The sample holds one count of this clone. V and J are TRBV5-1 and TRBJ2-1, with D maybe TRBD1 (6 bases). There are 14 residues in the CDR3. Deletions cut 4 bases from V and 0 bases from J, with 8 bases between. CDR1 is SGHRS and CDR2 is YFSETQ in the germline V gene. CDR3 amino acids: CASSVDSSYNEQFF. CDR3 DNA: TGCGCCAGCAGCGTGGACAGCTCCTACAATGAGCAGTTCTTC.

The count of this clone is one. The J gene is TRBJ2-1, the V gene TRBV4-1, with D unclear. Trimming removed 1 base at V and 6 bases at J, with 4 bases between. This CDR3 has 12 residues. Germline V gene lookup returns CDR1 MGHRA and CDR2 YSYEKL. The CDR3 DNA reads TGCGCCAGCAGCCAAGTTCCCAATGAGCAGTTCTTC. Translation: CASSQVPNEQFF.

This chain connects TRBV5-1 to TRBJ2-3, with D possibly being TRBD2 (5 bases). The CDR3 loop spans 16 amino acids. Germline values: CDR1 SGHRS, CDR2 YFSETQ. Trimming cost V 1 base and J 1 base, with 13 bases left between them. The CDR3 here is CASSLTRTAGTDTQYF. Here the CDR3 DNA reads TGCGCCAGCAGCTTGACTAGAACAGCCGGCACAGATACGCAGTATTTT.

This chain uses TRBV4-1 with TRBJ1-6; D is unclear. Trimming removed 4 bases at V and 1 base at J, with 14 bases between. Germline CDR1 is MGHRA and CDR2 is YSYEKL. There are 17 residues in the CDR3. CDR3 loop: CASSPEGFQSYNSPLHF. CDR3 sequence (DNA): TGCGCCAGCAGCCCGGAAGGGTTCCAATCCTATAATTCACCCCTCCACTTT.

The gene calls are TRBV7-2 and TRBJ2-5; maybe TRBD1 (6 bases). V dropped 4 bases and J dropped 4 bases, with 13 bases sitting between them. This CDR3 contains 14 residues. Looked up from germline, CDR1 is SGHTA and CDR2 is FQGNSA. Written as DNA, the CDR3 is TGTGCCAGCAGCTCGGACAGACTCCTAGAGACCCAGTACTTC. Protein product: CASSSDRLLETQYF.

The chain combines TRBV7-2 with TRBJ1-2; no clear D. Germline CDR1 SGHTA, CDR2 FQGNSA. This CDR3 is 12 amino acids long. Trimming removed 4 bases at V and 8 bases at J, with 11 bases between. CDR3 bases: TGTGCCAGCAGCTGGGAGACCCGGGGCTACACCTTC. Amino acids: CASSWETRGYTF.

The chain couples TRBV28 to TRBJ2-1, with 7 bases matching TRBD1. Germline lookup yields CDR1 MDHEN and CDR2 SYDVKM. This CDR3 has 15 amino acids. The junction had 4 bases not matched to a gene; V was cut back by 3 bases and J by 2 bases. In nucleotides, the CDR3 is TGTGCCAGCAGTTTGCCCCAGGGGGCCTACAATGAGCAGTTCTTC. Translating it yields CASSLPQGAYNEQFF.

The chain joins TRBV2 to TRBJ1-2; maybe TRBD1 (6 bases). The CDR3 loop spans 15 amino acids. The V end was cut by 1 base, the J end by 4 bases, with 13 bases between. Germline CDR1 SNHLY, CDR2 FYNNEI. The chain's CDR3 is CASSEDWGRGYGYTF. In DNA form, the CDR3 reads TGTGCCAGCAGTGAAGATTGGGGCAGGGGCTATGGCTACACCTTC. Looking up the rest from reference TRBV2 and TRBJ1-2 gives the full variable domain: EPEVTQTPSHQVTQMGQEVILRCVPISNHLYFYWYRQILGQKVEFLVSFYNNEISEKSEIFDDQFSVERPDGSNFTLKIRSTKLEDSAMYFCASSEDWGRGYGYTFGSGTRLTVV.

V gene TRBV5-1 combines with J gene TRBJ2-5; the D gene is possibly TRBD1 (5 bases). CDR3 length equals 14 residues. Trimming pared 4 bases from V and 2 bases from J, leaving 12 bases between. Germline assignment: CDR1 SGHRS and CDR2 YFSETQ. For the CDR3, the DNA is TGCGCCAGCAGCCCTACAGGACCTCAAGAGACCCAGTACTTC. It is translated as CASSPTGPQETQYF.

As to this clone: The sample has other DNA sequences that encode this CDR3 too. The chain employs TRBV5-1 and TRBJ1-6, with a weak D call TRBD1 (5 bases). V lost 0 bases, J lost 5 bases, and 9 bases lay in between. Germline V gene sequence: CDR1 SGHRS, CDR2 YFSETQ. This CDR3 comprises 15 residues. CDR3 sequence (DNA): TGCGCCAGCAGCTTGGGGCCGGGGGATAATTCACCCCTCCACTTT. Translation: CASSLGPGDNSPLHF.